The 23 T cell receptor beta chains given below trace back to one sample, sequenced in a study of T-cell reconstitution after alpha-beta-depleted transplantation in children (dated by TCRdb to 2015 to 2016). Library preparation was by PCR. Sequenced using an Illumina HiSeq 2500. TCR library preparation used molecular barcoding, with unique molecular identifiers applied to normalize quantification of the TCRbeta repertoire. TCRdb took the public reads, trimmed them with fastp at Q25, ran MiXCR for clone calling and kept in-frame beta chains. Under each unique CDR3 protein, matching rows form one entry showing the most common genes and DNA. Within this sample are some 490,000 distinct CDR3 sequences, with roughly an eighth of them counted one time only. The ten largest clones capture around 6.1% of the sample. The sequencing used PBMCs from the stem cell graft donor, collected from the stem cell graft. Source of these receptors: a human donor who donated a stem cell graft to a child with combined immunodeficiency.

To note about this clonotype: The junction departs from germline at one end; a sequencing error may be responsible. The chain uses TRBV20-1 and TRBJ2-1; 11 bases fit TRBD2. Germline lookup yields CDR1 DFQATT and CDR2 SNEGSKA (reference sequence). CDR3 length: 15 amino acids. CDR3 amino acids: CSARSSGRALNEHFF. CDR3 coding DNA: TGCAGTGCTAGGAGTAGCGGGAGGGCCCTCAATGAGCATTTCTTC.

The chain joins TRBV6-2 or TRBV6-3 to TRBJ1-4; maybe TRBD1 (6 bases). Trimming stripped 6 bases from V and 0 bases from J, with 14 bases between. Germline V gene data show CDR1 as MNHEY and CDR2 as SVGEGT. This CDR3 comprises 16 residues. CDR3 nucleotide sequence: TGTGCCAGCAGCCAGGCGGGGACACCAACTAATGAAAAACTGTTTTTT. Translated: CASSQAGTPTNEKLFF.

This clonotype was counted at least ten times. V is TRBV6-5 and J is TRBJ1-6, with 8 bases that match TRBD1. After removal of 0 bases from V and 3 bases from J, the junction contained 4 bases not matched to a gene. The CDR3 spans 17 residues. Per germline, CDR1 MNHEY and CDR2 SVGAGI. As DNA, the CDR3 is TGTGCCAGCAGTTACTCTCAGGGGGCGAGCTATAATTCACCCCTCCACTTT. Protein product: CASSYSQGASYNSPLHF.

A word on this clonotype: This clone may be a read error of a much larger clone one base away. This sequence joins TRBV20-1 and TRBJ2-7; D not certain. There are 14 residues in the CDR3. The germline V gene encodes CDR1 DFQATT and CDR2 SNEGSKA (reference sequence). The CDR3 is CSAPLERESYEEYF. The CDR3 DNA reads TGCAGTGCTCCTCTGGAGCGTGAGAGTTACGAGGAGTACTTC.

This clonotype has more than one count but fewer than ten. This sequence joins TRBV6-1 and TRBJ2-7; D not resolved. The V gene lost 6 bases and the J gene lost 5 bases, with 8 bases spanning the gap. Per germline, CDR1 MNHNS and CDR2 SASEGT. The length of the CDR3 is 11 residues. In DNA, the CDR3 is TGTGCCAGCAGCGGGTTAGACGAGCAGTACTTC. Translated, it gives CASSGLDEQYF.

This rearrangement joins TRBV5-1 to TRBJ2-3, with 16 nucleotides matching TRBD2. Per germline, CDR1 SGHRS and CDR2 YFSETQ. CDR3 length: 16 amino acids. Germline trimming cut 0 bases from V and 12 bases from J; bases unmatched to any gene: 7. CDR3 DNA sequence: TGCGCCAGCAGCTTGGAACCGGGACTAGCGGGAGGGCTTCAGTATTTT. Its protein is CASSLEPGLAGGLQYF.

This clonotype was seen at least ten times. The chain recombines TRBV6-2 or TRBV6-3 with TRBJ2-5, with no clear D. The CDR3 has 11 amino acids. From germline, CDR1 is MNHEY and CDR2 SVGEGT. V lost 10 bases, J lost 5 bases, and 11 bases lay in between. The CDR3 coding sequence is TGTGCCACCCTCGGATCGGAGACCCAGTACTTC. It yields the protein CATLGSETQYF.

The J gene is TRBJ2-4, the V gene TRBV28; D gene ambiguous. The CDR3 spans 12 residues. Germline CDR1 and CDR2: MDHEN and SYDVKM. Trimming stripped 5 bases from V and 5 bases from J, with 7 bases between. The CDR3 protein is CASSARQNIQYF. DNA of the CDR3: TGTGCCAGCAGTGCTCGCCAAAACATTCAGTACTTC.

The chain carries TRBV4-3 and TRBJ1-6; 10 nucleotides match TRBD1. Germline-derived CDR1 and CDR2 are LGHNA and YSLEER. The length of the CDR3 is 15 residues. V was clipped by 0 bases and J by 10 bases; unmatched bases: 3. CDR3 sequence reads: CASSQDPGQGSPLHF. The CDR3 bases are TGCGCCAGCAGCCAAGACCCGGGACAGGGGTCACCCCTCCACTTT.

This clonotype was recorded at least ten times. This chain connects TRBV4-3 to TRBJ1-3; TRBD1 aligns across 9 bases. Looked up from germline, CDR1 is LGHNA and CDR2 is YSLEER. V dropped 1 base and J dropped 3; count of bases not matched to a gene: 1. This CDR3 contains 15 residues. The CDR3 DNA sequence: TGCGCCAGCAGCCAAGGACAGGGGGTTGGAAACACCATATATTTT. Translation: CASSQGQGVGNTIYF.

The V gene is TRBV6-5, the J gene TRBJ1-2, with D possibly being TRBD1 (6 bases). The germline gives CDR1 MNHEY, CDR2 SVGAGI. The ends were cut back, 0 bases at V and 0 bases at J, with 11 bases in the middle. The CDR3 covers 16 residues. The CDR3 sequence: CASSYSMDRTNYGYTF. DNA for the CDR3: TGTGCCAGCAGTTACTCGATGGACAGAACTAACTATGGCTACACCTTC.

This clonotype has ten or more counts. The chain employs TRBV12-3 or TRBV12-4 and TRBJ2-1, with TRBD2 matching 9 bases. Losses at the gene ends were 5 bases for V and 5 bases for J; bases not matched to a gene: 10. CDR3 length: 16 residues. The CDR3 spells CASSPDRGRGDNEQFF. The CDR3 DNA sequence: TGTGCCAGCAGTCCGGACCGCGGGAGGGGTGACAATGAGCAGTTCTTC.

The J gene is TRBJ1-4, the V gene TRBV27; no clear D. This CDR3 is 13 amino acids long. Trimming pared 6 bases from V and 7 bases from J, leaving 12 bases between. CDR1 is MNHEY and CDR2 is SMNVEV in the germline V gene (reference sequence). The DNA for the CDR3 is TGTGCCAGCAGCCCTCCCCCTGTTGAAAAACTGTTTTTT. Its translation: CASSPPPVEKLFF.

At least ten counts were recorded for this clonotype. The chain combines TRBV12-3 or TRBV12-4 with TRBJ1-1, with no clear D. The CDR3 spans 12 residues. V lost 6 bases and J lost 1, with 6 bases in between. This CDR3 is CASSLRNTEAFF. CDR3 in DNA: TGTGCCAGCAGCCTCCGGAACACTGAAGCTTTCTTT.

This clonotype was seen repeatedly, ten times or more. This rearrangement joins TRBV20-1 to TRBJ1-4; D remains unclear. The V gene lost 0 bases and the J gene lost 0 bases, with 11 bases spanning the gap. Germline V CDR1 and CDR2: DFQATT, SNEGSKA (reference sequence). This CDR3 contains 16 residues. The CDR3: CSARDRGMATNEKLFF. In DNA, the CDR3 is TGCAGTGCTAGAGATCGAGGCATGGCAACTAATGAAAAACTGTTTTTT.

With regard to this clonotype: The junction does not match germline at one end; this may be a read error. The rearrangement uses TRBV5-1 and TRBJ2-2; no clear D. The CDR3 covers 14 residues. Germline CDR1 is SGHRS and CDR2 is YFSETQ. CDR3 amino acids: CASSLDTYTGELFF. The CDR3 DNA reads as TGCGCCAGCAGTTTGGATACTTACACCGGGGAGCTGTTTTTT.

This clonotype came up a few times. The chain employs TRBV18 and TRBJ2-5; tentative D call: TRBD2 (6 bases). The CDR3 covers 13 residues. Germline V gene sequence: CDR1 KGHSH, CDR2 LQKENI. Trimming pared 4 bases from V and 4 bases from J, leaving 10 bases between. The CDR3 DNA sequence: TGTGCCAGCTCACAAAGGGGAGGAGAGACCCAGTACTTC. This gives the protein CASSQRGGETQYF.

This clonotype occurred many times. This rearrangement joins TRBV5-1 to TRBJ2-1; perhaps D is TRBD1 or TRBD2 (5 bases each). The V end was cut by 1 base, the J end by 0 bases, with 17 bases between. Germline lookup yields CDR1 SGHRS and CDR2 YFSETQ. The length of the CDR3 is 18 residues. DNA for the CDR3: TGCGCCAGCAGCTTGAAGGAGTGGGACGTTCGCTCCTACAATGAGCAGTTCTTC. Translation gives CASSLKEWDVRSYNEQFF.

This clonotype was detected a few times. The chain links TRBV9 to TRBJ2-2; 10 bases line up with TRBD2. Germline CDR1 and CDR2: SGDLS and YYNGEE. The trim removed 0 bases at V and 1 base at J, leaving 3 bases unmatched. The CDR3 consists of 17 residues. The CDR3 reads CASSVGSGGLNTGELFF. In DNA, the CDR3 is TGTGCCAGCAGCGTAGGTAGCGGGGGGCTGAACACCGGGGAGCTGTTTTTT.

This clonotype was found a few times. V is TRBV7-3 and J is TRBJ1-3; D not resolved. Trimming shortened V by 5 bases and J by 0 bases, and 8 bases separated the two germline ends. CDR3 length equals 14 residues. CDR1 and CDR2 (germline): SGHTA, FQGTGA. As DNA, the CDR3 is TGTGCCAGCAGCCCAGGCCCCTCTGGAAACACCATATATTTT. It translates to CASSPGPSGNTIYF.

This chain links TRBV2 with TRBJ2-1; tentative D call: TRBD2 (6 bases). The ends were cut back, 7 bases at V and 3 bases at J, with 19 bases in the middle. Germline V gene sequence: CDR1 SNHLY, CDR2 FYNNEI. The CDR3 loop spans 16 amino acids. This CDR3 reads CASTRAGTANYNEQFF. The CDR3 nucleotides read TGTGCCAGCACCCGCGCCGGGACTGCAAACTACAATGAGCAGTTCTTC.

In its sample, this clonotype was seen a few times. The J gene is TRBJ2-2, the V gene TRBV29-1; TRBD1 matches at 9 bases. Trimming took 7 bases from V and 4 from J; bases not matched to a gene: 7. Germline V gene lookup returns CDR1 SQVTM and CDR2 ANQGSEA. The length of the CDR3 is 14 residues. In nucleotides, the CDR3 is TGCAGCGCCACAGGGGGCCGAGGCACCGGGGAGCTGTTTTTT. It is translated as CSATGGRGTGELFF.

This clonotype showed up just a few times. CDR3 nucleotide sequence: TGCAGCGTGGATGAAGTAGAGACCCAGTACTTC. It codes for CSVDEVETQYF. The V and J genes are TRBV29-1 and TRBJ2-5; the D is unclear. The ends were cut back, 6 bases at V and 4 bases at J, with 9 bases in the middle. From germline, CDR1 is SQVTM and CDR2 ANQGSEA. CDR3 length equals 11 residues.